A selection of T cell receptor beta chains follows, all from one sample in a study of T cell repertoires in cytomegalovirus infection. TCRdb reprocessed the reads via MiXCR and lists one record per CDR3 protein. The sample records 35,000 to 55,000 distinct CDR3 sequences, about a fifth being singletons. Their recognized antigens are unknown. Sample: CD8+ T cells from cultured PBMCs, taken from culture after CMV antigen stimulation. The origin of the receptors is a human donor in good health (CMV status not recorded). Some clones in this sample may be carry-over from other donors' samples. Both conserved end residues are trimmed from each CDR3. D genes are given only for firm matches. The size of a clone is reported for some rows only, either as once, few or many, or as a class for expanded clones.

D gene,V gene,clone size,CDR3 protein
TRBD1,TRBV19,-,ASSTDRGQTEAF
TRBD2,TRBV11-1,few,ASGRGTSGETQY
-,TRBV27,many,ASSSMGGGPYEQY
TRBD2,TRBV20-1,few,SAPASGRASGELF
-,TRBV4-3,once,ASSQDFRERVGELF
-,TRBV28,once,ASHSGTRGRWGSDTQY
-,TRBV12-3/TRBV12-4,-,ASTTPGGTGFEQF
TRBD1,TRBV30,-,AWSAGGGTEAF
-,TRBV19,many,ASTIWGSYNTEAF
-,TRBV6-1,many,ASSPHAGNTEAF
-,TRBV11-2,few,ASSLRGGHSHEQF
-,TRBV20-1,few,SAPSPTELYGYT
-,TRBV12-3/TRBV12-4,-,ASSLNPSYEQY